The entry that follows covers one TCR beta chain sequence. Antigen specificity is unknown. Distinct nucleotide sequences in the sample also encode this CDR3. Trimming removed 0 bases at V and 2 bases at J, with 8 bases between. The germline CDR1 and CDR2 sequences are SGHRS and YFSETQ. The CDR3 covers 14 residues. This sample was included in a study of cytomegalovirus exposure and HLA in healthy donors. Study findings and constraints: Later analysis demonstrated an association between a missense DCLRE1C variant and TCR beta V- and J-gene trimming. Usually a TCR sequence was rare, but some public TCRs were found in many donors. Presence/absence analyses supposed approximately even sequencing depth among donors.

Amplification used 60 Vbeta primers and 13 Jbeta primers. In the authors' workflow: In a later analysis, the count reached about 75 million unique TCR beta chains, with about 11 million shared. Method: immunoSEQ multiplex PCR; TCRdb's copy keeps in-frame clones and lacks some. From that table come the V and J calls and clone size; the DNA was used to work out D and trimming. Here the sample table reports over 100,000 clones. The clonotype comes from a man aged 40-55 years in good health and CMV-seropositive. The chain recombines TRBV5-1 with TRBJ1-1; tentatively, D is TRBD1 (6 bases). The sequenced sample consisted of PBMCs. The CDR3 loop reads CASSLAGGNTEAFF. The CDR3 DNA reads TGCGCCAGCAGCTTGGCGGGGGGCAACACTGAAGCTTTCTTT.